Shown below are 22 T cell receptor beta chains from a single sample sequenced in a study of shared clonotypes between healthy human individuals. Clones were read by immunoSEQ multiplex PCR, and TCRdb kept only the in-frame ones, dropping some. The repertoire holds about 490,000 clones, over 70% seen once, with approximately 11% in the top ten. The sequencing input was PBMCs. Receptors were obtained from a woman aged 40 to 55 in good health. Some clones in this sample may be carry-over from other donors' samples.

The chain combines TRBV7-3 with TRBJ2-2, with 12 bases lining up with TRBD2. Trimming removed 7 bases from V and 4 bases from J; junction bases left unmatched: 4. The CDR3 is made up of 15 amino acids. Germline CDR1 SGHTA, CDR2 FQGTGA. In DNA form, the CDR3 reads TGTGCCAGCACCCTAGCGGGAGGGGGCACCGGGGAGCTGTTTTTT. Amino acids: CASTLAGGGTGELFF.

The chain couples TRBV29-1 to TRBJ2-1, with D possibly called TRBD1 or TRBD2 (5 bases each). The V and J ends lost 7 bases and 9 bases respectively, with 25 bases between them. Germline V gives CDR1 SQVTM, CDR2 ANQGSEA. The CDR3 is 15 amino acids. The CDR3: CSALKGRWERSEQFF. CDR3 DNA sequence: TGCAGCGCGTTGAAGGGGCGATGGGAGAGGAGTGAGCAGTTCTTC.

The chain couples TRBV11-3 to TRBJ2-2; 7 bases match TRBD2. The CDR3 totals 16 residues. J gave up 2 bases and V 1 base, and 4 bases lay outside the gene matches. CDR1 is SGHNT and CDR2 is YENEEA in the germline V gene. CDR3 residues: CASSLASGINTGELFF. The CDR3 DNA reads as TGTGCCAGCAGCTTAGCAAGCGGGATAAACACCGGGGAGCTGTTTTTT.

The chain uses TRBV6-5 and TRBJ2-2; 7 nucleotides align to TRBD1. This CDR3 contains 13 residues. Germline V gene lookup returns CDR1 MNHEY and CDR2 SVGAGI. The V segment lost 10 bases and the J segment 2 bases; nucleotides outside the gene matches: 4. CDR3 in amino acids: CATQGPNTGELFF. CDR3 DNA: TGTGCCACACAGGGGCCCAACACCGGGGAGCTGTTTTTT.

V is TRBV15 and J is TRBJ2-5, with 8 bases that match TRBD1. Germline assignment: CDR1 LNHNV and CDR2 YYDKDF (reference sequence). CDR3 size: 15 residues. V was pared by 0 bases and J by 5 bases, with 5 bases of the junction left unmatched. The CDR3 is CATSRDRRGLETQYF. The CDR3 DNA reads TGTGCCACCAGCAGAGATCGCAGGGGGCTTGAGACCCAGTACTTC.

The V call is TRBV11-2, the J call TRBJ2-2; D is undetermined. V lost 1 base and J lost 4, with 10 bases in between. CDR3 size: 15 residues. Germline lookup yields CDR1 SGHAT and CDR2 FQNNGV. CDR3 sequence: CASSLALGSTGELFF. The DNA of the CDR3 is TGTGCCAGCAGCTTAGCGCTCGGTAGCACCGGGGAGCTGTTTTTT.

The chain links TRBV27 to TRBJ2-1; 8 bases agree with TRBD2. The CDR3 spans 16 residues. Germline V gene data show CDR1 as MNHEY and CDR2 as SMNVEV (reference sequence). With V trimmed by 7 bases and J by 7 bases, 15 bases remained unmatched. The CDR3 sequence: CASTPSGASGYNEQFF. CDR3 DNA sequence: TGTGCCAGCACTCCATCGGGGGCTAGCGGGTATAATGAGCAGTTCTTC.

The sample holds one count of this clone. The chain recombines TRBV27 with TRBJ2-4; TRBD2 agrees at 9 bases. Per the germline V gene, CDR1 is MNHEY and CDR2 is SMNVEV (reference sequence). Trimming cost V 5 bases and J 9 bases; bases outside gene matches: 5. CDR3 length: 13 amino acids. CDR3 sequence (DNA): TGTGCCAGCAGTACTGAAGCGGGAGGCATTCAGTACTTC. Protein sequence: CASSTEAGGIQYF.

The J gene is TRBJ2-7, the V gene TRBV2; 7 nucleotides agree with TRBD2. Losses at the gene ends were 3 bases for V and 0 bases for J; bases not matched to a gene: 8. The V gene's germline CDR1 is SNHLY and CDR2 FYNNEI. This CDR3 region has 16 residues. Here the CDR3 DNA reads TGTGCCAGCAGTGACCCCTCGCTAGCGGCCTCCTACGAGCAGTACTTC. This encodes CASSDPSLAASYEQYF.

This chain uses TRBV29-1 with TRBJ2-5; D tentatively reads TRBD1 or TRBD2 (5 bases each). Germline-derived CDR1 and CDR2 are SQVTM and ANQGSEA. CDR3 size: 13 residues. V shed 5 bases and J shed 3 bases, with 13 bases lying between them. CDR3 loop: CSVPGPGKETQYF. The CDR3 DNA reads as TGCAGCGTTCCGGGGCCGGGAAAAGAGACCCAGTACTTC.

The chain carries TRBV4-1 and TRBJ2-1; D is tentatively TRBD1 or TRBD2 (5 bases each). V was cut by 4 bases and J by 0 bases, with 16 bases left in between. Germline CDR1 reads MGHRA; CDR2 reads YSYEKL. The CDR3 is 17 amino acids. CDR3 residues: CASSPRGALSSYNEQFF. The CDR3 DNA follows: TGCGCCAGCAGCCCGCGAGGGGCCCTGAGCTCCTACAATGAGCAGTTCTTC.

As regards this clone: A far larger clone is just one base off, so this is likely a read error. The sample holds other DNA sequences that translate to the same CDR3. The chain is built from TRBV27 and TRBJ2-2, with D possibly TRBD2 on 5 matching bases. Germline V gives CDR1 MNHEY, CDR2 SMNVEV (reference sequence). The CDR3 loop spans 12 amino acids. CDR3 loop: CASSLNTGELFF. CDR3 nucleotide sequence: TGTGCCAGCAGTCTCAACACCGGGGAGCTGTTTTTC.

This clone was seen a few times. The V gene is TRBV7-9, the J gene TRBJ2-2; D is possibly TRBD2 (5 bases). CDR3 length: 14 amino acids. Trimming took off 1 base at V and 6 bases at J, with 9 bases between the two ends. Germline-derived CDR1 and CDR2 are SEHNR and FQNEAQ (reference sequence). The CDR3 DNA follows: TGTGCCAGCAGCTTAGGGAGTAGCGCCGGGGAGCTGTTTTTT. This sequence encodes CASSLGSSAGELFF.

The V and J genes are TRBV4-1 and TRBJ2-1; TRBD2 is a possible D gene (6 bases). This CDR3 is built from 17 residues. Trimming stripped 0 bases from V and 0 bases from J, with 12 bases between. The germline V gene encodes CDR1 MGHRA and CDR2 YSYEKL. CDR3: CASSQESAGHSYNEQFF. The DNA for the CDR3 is TGCGCCAGCAGCCAAGAATCTGCGGGGCACTCCTACAATGAGCAGTTCTTC.

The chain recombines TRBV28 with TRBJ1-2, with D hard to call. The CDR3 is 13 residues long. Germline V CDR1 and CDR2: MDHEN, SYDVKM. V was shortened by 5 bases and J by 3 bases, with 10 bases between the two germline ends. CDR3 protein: CASSIVRDYGYTF. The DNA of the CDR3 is TGTGCCAGCAGTATAGTCCGTGACTATGGCTACACCTTC.

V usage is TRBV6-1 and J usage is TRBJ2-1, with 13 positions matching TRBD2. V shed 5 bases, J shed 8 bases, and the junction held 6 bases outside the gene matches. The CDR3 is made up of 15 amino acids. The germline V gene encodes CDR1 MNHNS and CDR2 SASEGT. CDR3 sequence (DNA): TGTGCCAGCAGTCCGGGACTAGCGGGATTGGATGAGCAGTTCTTC. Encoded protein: CASSPGLAGLDEQFF.

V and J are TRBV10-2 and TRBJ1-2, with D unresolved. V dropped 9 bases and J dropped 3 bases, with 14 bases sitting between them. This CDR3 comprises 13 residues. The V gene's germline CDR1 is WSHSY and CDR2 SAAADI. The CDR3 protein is CASTPRGDYGYTF. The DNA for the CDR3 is TGCGCCAGTACTCCCCGGGGTGACTATGGCTACACCTTC.

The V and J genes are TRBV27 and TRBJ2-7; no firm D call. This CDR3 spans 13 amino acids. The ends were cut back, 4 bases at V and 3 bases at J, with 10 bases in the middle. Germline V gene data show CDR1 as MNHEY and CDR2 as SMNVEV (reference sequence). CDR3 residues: CASSYGLYYEQYF. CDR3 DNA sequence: TGTGCCAGCAGTTACGGGCTATACTACGAGCAGTACTTC.

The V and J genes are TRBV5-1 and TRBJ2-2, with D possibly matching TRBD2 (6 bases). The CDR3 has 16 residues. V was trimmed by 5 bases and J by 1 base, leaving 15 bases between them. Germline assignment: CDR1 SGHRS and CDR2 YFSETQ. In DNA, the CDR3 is TGCGCCAGCAGTCTCGCCGGGACTCAGAACACCGGGGAGCTGTTTTTT. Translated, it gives CASSLAGTQNTGELFF.

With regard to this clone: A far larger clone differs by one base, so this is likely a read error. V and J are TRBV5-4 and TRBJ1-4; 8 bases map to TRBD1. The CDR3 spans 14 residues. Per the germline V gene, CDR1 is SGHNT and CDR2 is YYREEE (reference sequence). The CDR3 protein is CASSSGQGYEELFF. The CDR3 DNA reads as TGTGCCAGCAGCTCAGGACAGGGATATGAAGAACTGTTTTTT.

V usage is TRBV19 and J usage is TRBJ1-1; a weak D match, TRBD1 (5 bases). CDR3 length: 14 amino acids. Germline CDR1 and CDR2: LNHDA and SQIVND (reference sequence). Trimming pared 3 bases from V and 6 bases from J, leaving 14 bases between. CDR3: CASSIEGLSAEAFF. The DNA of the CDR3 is TGTGCCAGTAGTATTGAGGGGCTCAGCGCTGAAGCTTTCTTT.

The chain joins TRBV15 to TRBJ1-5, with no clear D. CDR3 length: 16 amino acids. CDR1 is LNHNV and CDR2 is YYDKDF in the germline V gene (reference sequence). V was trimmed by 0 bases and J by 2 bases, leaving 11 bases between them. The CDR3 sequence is CATSRDKSGGNQPQHF. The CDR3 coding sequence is TGTGCCACCAGCAGAGACAAGTCTGGTGGCAATCAGCCCCAGCATTTT.